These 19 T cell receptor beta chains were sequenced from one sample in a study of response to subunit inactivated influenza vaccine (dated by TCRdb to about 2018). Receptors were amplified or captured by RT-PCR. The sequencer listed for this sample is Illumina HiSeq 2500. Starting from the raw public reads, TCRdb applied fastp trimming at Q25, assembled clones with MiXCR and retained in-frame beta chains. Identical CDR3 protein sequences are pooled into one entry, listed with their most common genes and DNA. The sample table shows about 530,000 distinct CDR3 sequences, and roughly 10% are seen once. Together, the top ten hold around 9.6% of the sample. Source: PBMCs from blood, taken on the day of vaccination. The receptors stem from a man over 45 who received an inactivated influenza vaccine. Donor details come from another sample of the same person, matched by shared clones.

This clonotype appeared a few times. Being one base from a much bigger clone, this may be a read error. The CDR3 DNA is TGTGCCAGCAGCGCCGGGACGGAAGAGACCCAGTACTTC. As protein: CASSAGTEETQYF. The gene calls are TRBV7-2 and TRBJ2-5; D tentatively fits TRBD1 or TRBD2 (5 bases each). Germline CDR1 reads SGHTA; CDR2 reads FQGNSA. The CDR3 loop spans 13 amino acids. V gave up 5 bases and J gave up 3 bases, with 10 bases separating them.

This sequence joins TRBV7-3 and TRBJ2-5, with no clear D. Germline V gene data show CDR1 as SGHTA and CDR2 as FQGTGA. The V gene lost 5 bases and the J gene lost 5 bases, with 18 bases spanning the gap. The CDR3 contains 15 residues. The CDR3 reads CASSQSPAMGETQYF. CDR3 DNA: TGTGCCAGCAGCCAAAGTCCCGCGATGGGGGAGACCCAGTACTTC. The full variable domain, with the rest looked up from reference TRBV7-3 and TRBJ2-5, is GAGVSQTPSNKVTEKGKYVELRCDPISGHTALYWYRQSLGQGPEFLIYFQGTGAADDSGLPNDRFFAVRPEGSVSTLKIQRTERGDSAVYLCASSQSPAMGETQYFGPGTRLLVL.

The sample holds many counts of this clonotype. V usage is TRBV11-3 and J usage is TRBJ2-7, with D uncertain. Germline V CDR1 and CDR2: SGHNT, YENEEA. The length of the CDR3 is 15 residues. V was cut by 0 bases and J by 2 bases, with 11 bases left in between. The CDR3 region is CASSLDTRSPYEQYF. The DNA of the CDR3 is TGTGCCAGCAGCTTAGATACCAGAAGCCCCTACGAGCAGTACTTC.

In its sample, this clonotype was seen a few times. The CDR3 region is CAIRDYQETQYF. CDR3 in DNA: TGTGCCATCAGGGACTACCAAGAGACCCAGTACTTC. The chain carries TRBV10-3 and TRBJ2-5; D might be TRBD2 (5 bases). V shed 6 bases and J shed 0 bases, with 5 bases lying between them. The CDR3 contains 12 residues. Germline lookup yields CDR1 ENHRY and CDR2 SYGVKD.

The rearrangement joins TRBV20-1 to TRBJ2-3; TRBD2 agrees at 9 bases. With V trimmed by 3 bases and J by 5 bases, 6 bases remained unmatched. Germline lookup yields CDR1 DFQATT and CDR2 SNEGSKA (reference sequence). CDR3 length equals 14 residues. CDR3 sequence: CSASTGGRVDTQYF. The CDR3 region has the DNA TGCAGTGCTAGTACTGGCGGGAGGGTAGATACGCAGTATTTT.

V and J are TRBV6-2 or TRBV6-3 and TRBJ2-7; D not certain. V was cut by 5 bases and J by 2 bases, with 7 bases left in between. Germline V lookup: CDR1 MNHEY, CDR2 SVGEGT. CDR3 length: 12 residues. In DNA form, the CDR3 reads TGTGCCAGCAGTCGGTTCACCTACGAGCAGTACTTC. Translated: CASSRFTYEQYF.

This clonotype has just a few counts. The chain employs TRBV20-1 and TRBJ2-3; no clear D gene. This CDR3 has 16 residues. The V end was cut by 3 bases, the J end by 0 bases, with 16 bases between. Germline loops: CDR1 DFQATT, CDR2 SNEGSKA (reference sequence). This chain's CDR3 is CSASNPAAGSTDTQYF. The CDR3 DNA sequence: TGCAGTGCTAGTAATCCGGCGGCAGGAAGCACAGATACGCAGTATTTT.

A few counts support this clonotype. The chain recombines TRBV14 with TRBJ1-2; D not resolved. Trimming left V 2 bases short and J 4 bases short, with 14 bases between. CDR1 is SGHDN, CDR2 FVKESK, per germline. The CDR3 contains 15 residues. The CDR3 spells CASSQSGGSGYGYTF. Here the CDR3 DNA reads TGTGCCAGCAGCCAATCGGGAGGGAGTGGCTATGGCTACACCTTC. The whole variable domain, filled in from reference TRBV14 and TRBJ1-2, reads EAGVTQFPSHSVIEKGQTVTLRCDPISGHDNLYWYRRVMGKEIKFLLHFVKESKQDESGMPNNRFLAERTGGTYSTLKVQPAELEDSGVYFCASSQSGGSGYGYTFGSGTRLTVV.

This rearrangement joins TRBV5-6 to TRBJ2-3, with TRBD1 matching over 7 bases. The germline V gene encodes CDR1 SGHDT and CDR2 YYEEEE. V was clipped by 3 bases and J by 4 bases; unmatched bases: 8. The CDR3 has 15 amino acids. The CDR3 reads CASSYQTGSPDTQYF. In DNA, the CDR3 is TGTGCCAGCAGCTACCAGACAGGGTCCCCAGATACGCAGTATTTT.

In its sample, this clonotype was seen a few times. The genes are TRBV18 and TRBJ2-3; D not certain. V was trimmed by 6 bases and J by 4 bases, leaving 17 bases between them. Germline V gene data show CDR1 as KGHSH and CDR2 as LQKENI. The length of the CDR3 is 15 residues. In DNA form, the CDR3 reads TGTGCCAGCTCCCCGCTGGGGAAGGATCCAGATACGCAGTATTTT. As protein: CASSPLGKDPDTQYF.

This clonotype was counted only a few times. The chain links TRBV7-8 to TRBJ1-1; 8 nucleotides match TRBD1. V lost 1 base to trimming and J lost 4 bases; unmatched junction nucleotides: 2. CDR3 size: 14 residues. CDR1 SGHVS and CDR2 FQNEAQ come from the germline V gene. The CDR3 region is CASSLDTGGTEAFF. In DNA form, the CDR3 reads TGTGCCAGCAGCTTAGACACAGGGGGCACTGAAGCTTTCTTT. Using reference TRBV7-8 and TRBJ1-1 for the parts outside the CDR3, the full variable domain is GAGVSQSPRYKVAKRGQDVALRCDPISGHVSLFWYQQALGQGPEFLTYFQNEAQLDKSGLPSDRFFAERPEGSVSTLKIQRTQQEDSAVYLCASSLDTGGTEAFFGQGTRLTVV.

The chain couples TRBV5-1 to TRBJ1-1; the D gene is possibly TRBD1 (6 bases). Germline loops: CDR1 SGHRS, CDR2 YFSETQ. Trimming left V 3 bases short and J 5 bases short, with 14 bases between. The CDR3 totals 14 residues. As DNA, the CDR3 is TGCGCCAGCAGCTCACGGACAGATCGGACTGAAGCTTTCTTT. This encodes CASSSRTDRTEAFF.

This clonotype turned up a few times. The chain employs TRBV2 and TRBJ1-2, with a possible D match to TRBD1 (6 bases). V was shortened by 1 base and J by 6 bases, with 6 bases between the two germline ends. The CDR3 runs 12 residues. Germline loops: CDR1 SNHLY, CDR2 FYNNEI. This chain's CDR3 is CASSEEGDGYTF. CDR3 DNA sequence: TGTGCCAGCAGTGAAGAGGGGGATGGCTACACCTTC.

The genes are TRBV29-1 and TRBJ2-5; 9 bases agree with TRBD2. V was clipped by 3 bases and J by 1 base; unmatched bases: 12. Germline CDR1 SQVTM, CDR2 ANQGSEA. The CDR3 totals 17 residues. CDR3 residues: CSVDGLAGPIPQETQYF. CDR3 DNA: TGCAGCGTTGACGGCCTAGCGGGGCCCATCCCCCAAGAGACCCAGTACTTC.

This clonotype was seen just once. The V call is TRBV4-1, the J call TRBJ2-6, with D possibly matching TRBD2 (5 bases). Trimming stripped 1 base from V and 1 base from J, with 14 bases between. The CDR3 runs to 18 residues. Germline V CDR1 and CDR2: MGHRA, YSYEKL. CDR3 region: CASSQVPGILSGANVLTF. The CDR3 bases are TGCGCCAGCAGCCAAGTTCCGGGAATCTTATCTGGGGCCAACGTCCTGACTTTC.

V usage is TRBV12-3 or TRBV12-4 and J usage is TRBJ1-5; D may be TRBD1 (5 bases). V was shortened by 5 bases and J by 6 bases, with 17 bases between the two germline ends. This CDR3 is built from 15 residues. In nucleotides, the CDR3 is TGTGCCAGCAGTCCTTCCGGGACCATGATTCAGCCCCAGCATTTT. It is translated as CASSPSGTMIQPQHF.

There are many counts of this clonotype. CDR3 amino acids: CASRASGPGEKLFF. The CDR3 nucleotides read TGTGCCAGCAGAGCCTCGGGGCCTGGGGAAAAACTGTTTTTT. The V gene is TRBV12-3 or TRBV12-4, the J gene TRBJ1-4, with D possibly being TRBD1 (5 bases). V lost 6 bases and J 8 bases, leaving 16 bases between the germline ends. The CDR3 extends over 14 amino acids.

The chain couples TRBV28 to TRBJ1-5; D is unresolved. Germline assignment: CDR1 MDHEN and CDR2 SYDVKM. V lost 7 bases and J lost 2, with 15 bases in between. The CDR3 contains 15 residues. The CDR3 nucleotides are TGTGCCAGCACCCCAGCCGAGGGTGGCAATCAGCCCCAGCATTTT. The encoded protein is CASTPAEGGNQPQHF.

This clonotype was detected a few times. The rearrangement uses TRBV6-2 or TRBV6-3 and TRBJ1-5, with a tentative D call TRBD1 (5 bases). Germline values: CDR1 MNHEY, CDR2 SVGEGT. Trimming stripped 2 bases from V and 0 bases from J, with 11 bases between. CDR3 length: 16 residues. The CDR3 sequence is CASSYPGQYSNQPQHF. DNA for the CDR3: TGTGCCAGCAGTTACCCCGGACAATATAGCAATCAGCCCCAGCATTTT.